This entry concerns a single T cell receptor beta chain. Its antigen remains undetermined. Compared with germline, one end of the junction differs, possibly owing to a read error. The same CDR3 is also encoded by other DNA sequences in this sample. Five infectious villitis placentae, four with confirmed cytomegalovirus and one with Toxoplasma gondii, were included and were not matched to other groups. Mothers with infectious villitis were younger, had smaller fetuses, and delivered preterm or experienced intrauterine demise in a couple of cases. After delivery, placentae were collected and subjected to gross and histological evaluation prior to the selection of archival tissue. Five 10-micron scrolls were cut from each FFPE block, and DNA was then isolated using the AllPrep DNA/RNA FFPE Tissue kit. NanoDrop was used to check DNA concentration and purity, while a Bioanalyzer was used to assess RNA quality.

This sample was taken from a study of T cells in placental villitis. Some background on the complete study: To test an allograft-versus-infection hypothesis, the study compared placental TCR-beta repertoires across three groups: villitis of unknown etiology, unaffected controls matched for gestational age, and infectious villitis.

The immunoSEQ v4 bias-controlled multiplex PCR assay, performed blinded to group allocation, was used to amplify TCR-beta CDR3 regions from genomic DNA. To estimate the quantities of nucleated cells and T cells in each sample, reference gene primers were added alongside the TCR-beta primers. Sequencing of the libraries was performed on an Illumina MiSeq with a 100-cycle paired-end protocol. As for the authors' bioinformatics: In the immunoSEQ Analyzer software, diversity and richness were calculated, with richness measured by iChao1 and clonality based on Pielou evenness and Shannon diversity on a 0-1 scale where a higher value means less diversity. CDR3 amino acid sequences together with V/J genes were queried against VDJdb for CMV, EBV and influenza A specificities, with confidence 3 and substitution 2 applied. The Morisita-Horn index was used to assess how much TCR-beta amino acid clonotypes overlapped between the villitis of unknown etiology, infectious villitis and control repertoires. This immuneACCESS table, as held by TCRdb, lists in-frame sequences with V and J called but not all clones. Of the missing ones, under half trace to an unresolved V gene in checked studies; the others have no known cause. That table supplies the V and J calls and clone size; D and trimming were determined from the DNA. This sample is represented by 6,000 to 8,000 clones; around 80% of them were singletons. Clones ranked in the top ten supply about 8.6% of the sample.

Inclusive of the bounding cysteine and phenylalanine, the CDR3 is 18 residues long. The kept DNA is CDR3 alone, 54 bases in frame from the first base. Via the germline V gene (reference sequence), CDR1 is DFQATT and CDR2 SNEGSKA. Results the study describes overall, beyond this receptor: CMV-specific clone frequencies were higher in infectious CMV cases than in villitis of unknown etiology (roughly 0.011 vs 0.001), which did not differ from controls. Sequencing bulk tissue made it impossible to distinguish helper, regulatory or cytotoxic T cells or to tell maternal from fetal T cells, and the approach excluded gamma-delta receptors. Small amounts of decidua were contained in the paraffin blocks, so some of the captured T cells, especially in controls, may have been decidual rather than villous infiltrates.

Material: placental tissue containing maternal and fetal cells. The sequence is built from TRBV20-1 and TRBJ1-1, with no reliable assignment of the D segment. This clonotype was obtained from a human patient with infectious villitis; the placental T cells may come from both mother and fetus. The CDR3 corresponds to CSASGPPRPHRVYTEAFF. The DNA sequence reads TGTAGTGCTAGTGGGCCCCCCAGGCCCCATCGGGTATACACTGAAGCTTTCTTT.